This T cell receptor (beta chain) was documented in a study of blood T cell repertoires in COVID-19. Study overall: PBMCs, B-cell-depleted T cells, or T cells were the source of the cDNA or gDNA that made up the material.

From germline, CDR1 is SGDLS and CDR2 YYNGEE. CDR3 length equals 15 residues. With V trimmed by 0 bases and J by 11 bases, 9 bases remained unmatched. This clone occurred a few times. Participants' own reports of clinical history determined their cohort assignment. In the authors' methods: Reference gene primer amplification gave nucleated cell count estimates. The method was immunoSEQ multiplex PCR; TCRdb's version includes in-frame clones alone and lacks a portion of them. V, J and clone size derive from that table, while D and trimming were established from the DNA sequence. Among approximately 140,000 clones listed, approximately 90% were seen once.

The sequenced material came from PBMCs or T cells enriched from blood (not recorded which). This clonotype originated in a woman in her 30s with acute COVID-19. The chain carries TRBV9 and TRBJ2-1, with 9 positions matching TRBD2. CDR3: CASSVVGTSSGQQFF. The CDR3 DNA is TGTGCCAGCAGCGTAGTGGGGACTAGCTCGGGTCAGCAGTTCTTC. Full variable domain (rest looked up from reference TRBV9 and TRBJ2-1): DSGVTQTPKHLITATGQRVTLRCSPRSGDLSVYWYQQSLDQGLQFLIQYYNGEERAKGNILERFSAQQFPDLHSELNLSSLELGDSALYFCASSVVGTSSGQQFFGPGTRLTVL.